This entry features one T cell receptor (beta chain) sequence. The CDR3 length is 16 residues. Trimming took off 0 bases at V and 2 bases at J, with 15 bases between the two ends. This entry is derived from a study of blood T cell repertoires in COVID-19. Study as a whole: COVID-19 samples collected from the United States, Italy and Spain covered acute and convalescent phases. T cells, B-cell-depleted T cells, or PBMCs provided the cDNA or gDNA that served as material.

Study processing details: Researchers report that nucleated cell counts were estimated from reference gene primer amplification. Data came from immunoSEQ multiplex PCR; TCRdb stores just in-frame clones and leaves some out. D and trimming come from the DNA, and the V and J calls and clone size come from that table. Of approximately 69,000 clones listed, roughly three quarters are singletons. This rearrangement joins TRBV5-3 to TRBJ2-7; D is uncertain. TRBV5-3 is known as an ORF, though its function is uncertain. Sequences were obtained from peripheral blood. This clonotype was sampled from a man aged 60-69 years with acute or convalescent COVID-19. CDR3 nucleotide sequence: TGTGCCAGAAGCTTGGGGAGCCTGCTCTTTACCTACGAGCAGTACTTC. Translated: CARSLGSLLFTYEQYF.